What follows are 20 T cell receptor beta chains derived from one specimen sequenced in a study of OX40 agonist ivuxolimab in advanced cancers. The library was produced with the immunoSEQ multiplex PCR assay. TCRdb carries this immuneACCESS record with in-frame sequences only. Its versions omit some clonotypes, under half of them owing to an unresolved V gene in the studies checked, with the rest unexplained. Present in this sample are about 79,000 clones, more than 85% of which were seen just once. Together, the top ten hold approximately 6.5% of the sample. The sample in question was CD4+ or CD8+ T cells sorted from blood, obtained in a trial of the OX40 agonist ivuxolimab. Source of these receptors: an adult with an advanced solid tumor such as melanoma, head and neck, liver or kidney cancer.

In DNA, the CDR3 is TGCGCCAGCAGTACCGGGGACACAGATACGCAGTATTTT. This encodes CASSTGDTDTQYF. This chain joins TRBV5-1 and TRBJ2-3; TRBD2 might be the D (5 bases). CDR3 length: 13 amino acids. The V end lost 5 bases, the J end lost 2 bases, and 9 bases lay between the germline ends. The germline CDR1 and CDR2 sequences are SGHRS and YFSETQ.

J is TRBJ2-7 and V is TRBV6-1, with 9 nucleotides matching TRBD1. V shed 4 bases and J 6 bases; nucleotides not matched to a gene: 10. The CDR3 totals 15 residues. Germline V CDR1 and CDR2: MNHNS, SASEGT. CDR3 region: CASSVTGQGRGEQYF. As DNA, the CDR3 is TGTGCCAGCAGTGTAACGGGACAGGGCCGCGGCGAGCAGTACTTC.

The chain carries TRBV28 and TRBJ1-5; possible D gene TRBD1, 5 bases. The CDR3 has 15 residues. V was cut by 7 bases and J by 4 bases, with 17 bases left in between. Germline-derived CDR1 and CDR2 are MDHEN and SYDVKM. As DNA, the CDR3 is TGTGCCAGCAACCCGGGGCAGGGTCAAAATCAGCCCCAGCATTTT. Protein: CASNPGQGQNQPQHF.

The chain carries TRBV6-1 and TRBJ2-1; perhaps TRBD2 as D (5 bases). Trimming stripped 2 bases from V and 10 bases from J, with 15 bases between. The germline V gene has CDR1 MNHNS and CDR2 SASEGT. The CDR3 totals 14 residues. The CDR3 loop is CASSETTLATEQFF. In DNA form, the CDR3 reads TGTGCCAGCAGTGAAACTACTCTAGCAACGGAGCAGTTCTTC.

The rearrangement links TRBV30 to TRBJ2-3; the D gene could be TRBD1 or TRBD2 (5 bases each). The CDR3 is 13 residues long. The germline V gene has CDR1 GTSNPN and CDR2 SVGIG (reference sequence). Trimming left V 2 bases short and J 2 bases short, with 8 bases between. CDR3 nucleotides: TGTGCCTGGAGTAGCGGACACACAGATACGCAGTATTTT. Its protein is CAWSSGHTDTQYF.

CDR3 sequence (DNA): TGTGCCAGCAGCTCGGGGACAGGACAAGAGACCCAGTACTTC. Translation gives CASSSGTGQETQYF. The V call is TRBV7-9, the J call TRBJ2-5; the match to TRBD1 covers 8 bases. V gave up 4 bases and J gave up 2 bases; unmatched junction bases: 3. This CDR3 is built from 14 residues. Germline CDR1 and CDR2: SEHNR and FQNEAQ (reference sequence).

The chain employs TRBV9 and TRBJ1-4; D unresolved. This CDR3 comprises 15 residues. V gave up 2 bases and J gave up 6 bases, with 14 bases separating them. Looked up from germline, CDR1 is SGDLS and CDR2 is YYNGEE. CDR3 sequence reads: CASSVRGEPDEKLFF. The CDR3 nucleotides read TGTGCCAGCAGCGTTAGAGGTGAGCCCGATGAAAAACTGTTTTTT.

This chain uses TRBV5-4 with TRBJ2-2; D may be TRBD1 (6 bases). Trimming took 4 bases from V and 6 from J, leaving 10 bases between them. The CDR3 covers 13 residues. Germline values: CDR1 SGHNT, CDR2 YYREEE (reference sequence). The CDR3 region is CASSLQGSGELFF. For the CDR3, the DNA is TGTGCCAGCAGCCTACAGGGCTCCGGGGAGCTGTTTTTT.

This clone was seen only once. This chain joins TRBV30 and TRBJ1-6, with D possibly matching TRBD1 (5 bases). This CDR3 contains 14 residues. V lost 0 bases to trimming and J lost 8 bases, with 11 bases between them. CDR1 is GTSNPN, CDR2 SVGIG, per germline (reference sequence). The CDR3 sequence is CAWSVGGVDSPLHF. The CDR3 region has the DNA TGTGCCTGGAGTGTAGGAGGGGTAGATTCACCCCTCCACTTT.

The chain links TRBV6-1 to TRBJ1-2; 7 bases line up with TRBD1. The CDR3 extends over 15 amino acids. The germline V gene encodes CDR1 MNHNS and CDR2 SASEGT. J was trimmed by 7 bases and V by 4 bases; bases with no gene match: 12. In DNA, the CDR3 is TGTGCCAGCAGTGGACAGGGACTGGGCGTTGTTGGCTACACCTTC. Residues: CASSGQGLGVVGYTF.

The CDR3 sequence: CASSPHGLSEQYF. In nucleotides, the CDR3 is TGTGCCAGCAGCCCACATGGACTGAGTGAGCAGTACTTC. The J gene is TRBJ2-7, the V gene TRBV9, with D tentatively TRBD2 (5 bases). Germline values: CDR1 SGDLS, CDR2 YYNGEE. The CDR3 contains 13 residues. Trimming took 4 bases from V and 7 from J, leaving 15 bases between them.

The chain has TRBV5-1 and TRBJ2-2; 7 bases match TRBD2. The CDR3 length is 17 residues. Germline V gives CDR1 SGHRS, CDR2 YFSETQ. V was clipped by 0 bases and J by 1 base; unmatched bases: 6. Written as DNA, the CDR3 is TGCGCCAGCAGCTTGGCCCCCGCGGGAGAGAACACCGGGGAGCTGTTTTTT. Its protein product is CASSLAPAGENTGELFF.

CDR3 sequence reads: CASSLDLGDRYYGYTF. The CDR3 DNA is TGTGCCAGCAGCTTAGATCTGGGGGACAGATACTATGGCTACACCTTC. The chain combines TRBV11-2 with TRBJ1-2, with 7 bases identical to TRBD1. The CDR3 contains 16 residues. With V trimmed by 0 bases and J by 3 bases, 7 bases remained unmatched. Germline CDR1 and CDR2: SGHAT and FQNNGV.

The chain uses TRBV9 and TRBJ1-4, with 8 bases aligning to TRBD1. The CDR3 length is 14 residues. The junction had 4 bases not matched to a gene; V was cut back by 1 base and J by 8 bases. CDR1 is SGDLS, CDR2 YYNGEE, per germline. The CDR3 region is CASSVQGANEKLFF. In DNA, the CDR3 is TGTGCCAGCAGCGTACAGGGGGCAAACGAAAAACTGTTTTTT.

V is TRBV7-3 and J is TRBJ1-1; 9 bases are shared with TRBD1. V was clipped by 5 bases and J by 5 bases; unmatched bases: 3. This CDR3 spans 13 amino acids. From germline, CDR1 is SGHTA and CDR2 FQGTGA. CDR3 coding DNA: TGTGCCAGCAGCAAGACAGGGGGTACTGAAGCTTTCTTT. Its translation: CASSKTGGTEAFF.

The V call is TRBV11-2, the J call TRBJ2-6, with D possibly being TRBD2 (6 bases). The CDR3 runs 18 residues. Germline V gene data show CDR1 as SGHAT and CDR2 as FQNNGV. Trimming took off 2 bases at V and 4 bases at J, with 18 bases between the two ends. For the CDR3, the DNA is TGTGCCAGCAGCTTAACGCGGGAAGGGCCGTCAGGGGCCAACGTCCTGACTTTC. Translating gives CASSLTREGPSGANVLTF.

The chain couples TRBV19 to TRBJ2-6; weak D call: TRBD1 (6 bases). Germline V gene lookup returns CDR1 LNHDA and CDR2 SQIVND (reference sequence). The V end lost 3 bases, the J end lost 4 bases, and 13 bases lay between the germline ends. This CDR3 is 16 amino acids long. Here the CDR3 DNA reads TGTGCCAGTAGTATCTTTACAGGGCAGGGGGCCAACGTCCTGACTTTC. Translation: CASSIFTGQGANVLTF.

J is TRBJ1-3 and V is TRBV19; D perhaps matches TRBD1 (5 bases). V lost 6 bases and J lost 2, with 26 bases in between. The CDR3 runs to 19 residues. Germline V CDR1 and CDR2: LNHDA, SQIVND (reference sequence). The CDR3 loop is CASRMILPGRRSPGNTIYF. The CDR3 DNA reads TGTGCCAGTAGGATGATACTTCCGGGACGCCGAAGTCCTGGAAACACCATATATTTT.

This clone came up once. The rearrangement uses TRBV11-3 and TRBJ2-3, with 11 bases fitting TRBD2. With 4 bases clipped from V and 2 bases from J, the junction kept 5 bases outside the gene matches. Germline loops: CDR1 SGHNT, CDR2 YENEEA. CDR3 length: 16 residues. The DNA for the CDR3 is TGTGCCAGCAGCTGGGGACTAGCGGACCTCACAGATACGCAGTATTTT. This gives the protein CASSWGLADLTDTQYF.

The genes are TRBV18 and TRBJ2-5; no clear D gene. CDR3 length: 14 amino acids. Trimming shortened V by 4 bases and J by 7 bases, and 16 bases separated the two germline ends. Germline CDR1 is KGHSH and CDR2 is LQKENI. In DNA, the CDR3 is TGTGCCAGCTCACTAGATTACAGTCCGGGGACCCAGTACTTC. Protein: CASSLDYSPGTQYF.